This T cell receptor (beta chain) derives from a study of graft-versus-host responses after intestinal transplantation. Details on this clone: As yet, its antigen is unknown.

TCRdb's table, derived via immunoSEQ multiplex PCR, lists solely in-frame clones and lacks some. In the table there are more than 55,000 clones, around 90% of which are singletons. Trimming stripped 8 bases from V and 3 bases from J, with 13 bases between. Germline-derived CDR1 and CDR2 are SGHAT and FQNNGV. This CDR3 has 14 residues. Whole-study results and caveats: Graft-donor T cell macrochimerism in patients accompanied high graft-versus-host to host-versus-graft clonal ratios in allografts.

Material: PBMCs, obtained 26 days after transplant. The clonotype comes from a human patient who received an intestinal transplant, so some T cells may come from the graft donor. This sequence joins TRBV11-2 and TRBJ2-2; the D gene is possibly TRBD2 (5 bases). The CDR3 here is CASGETAYTGELFF. The CDR3 nucleotides read TGTGCCAGCGGGGAGACTGCGTACACCGGGGAGCTGTTTTTT.